Listed below are T cell receptor beta chains from one sample, sequenced in a study of shared clonotypes between healthy human individuals. Using immunoSEQ multiplex PCR, the repertoire was profiled, and TCRdb retains in-frame clones only, with some absent. The data show some 2,100,000 clones, approximately 96% seen once. Sample: naive CD4+ T cells sorted from blood. These TCRs come from a man aged 18-30 years in good health. The CDR3 runs from the conserved cysteine through the conserved F or W.

J | V | CDR3
TRBJ2-7 | TRBV10-1 | CASSSDSYEQYF
TRBJ2-1 | TRBV11-3 | CASSLETRTSGWGEQFF
TRBJ2-7 | TRBV5-4 | CASSLVGGGSPEQYF
TRBJ1-1 | TRBV19 | CASSIGQGRGTEAFF
TRBJ1-5 | TRBV10-3 | CAIRDRADQPQHF
TRBJ2-5 | TRBV6-5 | CASSYSFQGRGETQYF
TRBJ2-3 | TRBV11-3 | CASSARTGTDTQYF
TRBJ2-7 | TRBV30 | CAWGSGGEYEQYF
TRBJ1-3 | TRBV30 | CAWSVVRAPGNTIYF
TRBJ2-5 | TRBV6-1 | CASSEDRGLIRTQYF
TRBJ2-7 | TRBV5-1 | CASTKTSTVSYEQYF